The source of this T cell receptor (beta chain) is a study of CD4 T cells in relation to SARS-CoV-2 and coronaviruses. About the research overall: PBMCs were cultured with antigen for around nine days before TCR beta sequencing. Study results and caveats: No crossreactivity against non-spike viral proteins was tested here.

A note on this clone: The antigen remains undetermined.

Unexposed donor CD4+ T cells date from 2011-2018, before the COVID-19 pandemic. After more than eight days of culture, CD4+ T cells were isolated. As cell numbers allowed, unexposed-donor CD4+ T cells faced SARS-CoV-2 S/N and four cold-coronavirus spikes. Half the medium was replaced with IL-2 medium on days 3 and 7. Trimming took 7 bases from V and 7 from J, leaving 15 bases between them. CDR3 length: 13 residues. The protocol was immunoSEQ multiplex PCR, while the TCRdb copy is restricted to in-frame clones and leaves out a portion. The repertoire has 20,000 to 30,000 clones, roughly 71% of them found once; the top ten carry 10% to 15%.

This TCR came from a human donor in good health. The rearrangement links TRBV12-3 or TRBV12-4 to TRBJ2-3; the D gene is possibly TRBD2 (6 bases). Sequenced: CD4+ T cells from PBMCs, cultured in vitro. CDR3 coding DNA: TGTGCCAGCAATAGCGGACGAAGGAATACGCAGTATTTT. It translates to CASNSGRRNTQYF.